These T cell receptor beta chains were read from a single sample in a study of technical replicates of blood from four donors. Using immunoSEQ multiplex PCR, the repertoire was profiled, and TCRdb retains in-frame clones only, with some absent. The sample has 40,000 to 60,000 clones; roughly 92% are singletons. The sequencing sample was made of PBMCs. These receptors were taken from a human donor in good health. Some clones in this sample may be carry-over from other donors' samples. CDR3s include the opening cysteine and the closing phenylalanine or tryptophan. Fields, in order: J gene, V gene, clone size, D gene, CDR3 DNA, CDR3 protein. D genes are given only for firm matches. The size entry is marked missing in some rows and otherwise reads once, few, many or a size class.

>TRBJ2-1|TRBV7-9|-|TRBD1
TGTGCCAGCAGTTTACAGGGGCCAAGCAATGAGCAGTTCTTC
CASSLQGPSNEQFF
>TRBJ1-6|TRBV5-1|-|-
TGCGCCAGCAGCTCAAAGACAGGAGGATCCTATAATTCACCCCTCCACTTT
CASSSKTGGSYNSPLHF
>TRBJ1-1|TRBV7-2|-|-
TGTGCCAGCAGCTTAGGACAGTTGAACACTGAAGCTTTCTTT
CASSLGQLNTEAFF
>TRBJ1-6|TRBV10-3|-|-
TGTGCCACCCGGGAGGAGGCGCGGGGGGTCGGACCCCTCCACTTT
CATREEARGVGPLHF
>TRBJ1-1|TRBV29-1|-|-
TGCAGCGTTGATCCGAGAATAACAGCTTTCTTT
CSVDPRITAFF
>TRBJ1-1|TRBV6-5|-|TRBD1
TGTGCCAGCAGTCGGGACAGGGGGCGCGAAGCTTTCTTT
CASSRDRGREAFF
>TRBJ1-5|TRBV5-5|-|-
TGTGCCAGCAGCTTGGGGGACACCTTCGGCAATCAGCCCCAGCATTTT
CASSLGDTFGNQPQHF
>TRBJ2-7|TRBV7-9|-|TRBD1
TGTGCCAGCAGCACGACAGGGATCGAGCAGTACTTC
CASSTTGIEQYF
>TRBJ2-7|TRBV4-2|-|TRBD1
TGTGCCAGCAGCCAAGAACCAGGGGGCGCGGGCCACGAGCAGTACTTC
CASSQEPGGAGHEQYF
>TRBJ1-1|TRBV30|-|TRBD1
TGTGCCTGGAGTGCATCCCGATGGGGACAGGGCGTTTCTTTCTTT
CAWSASRWGQGVSFF
>TRBJ2-1|TRBV5-1|-|TRBD2
TGCGCCAGCAGCCAAGGTGGGACTAGCGGTGACAATGAGCAGTTCTTC
CASSQGGTSGDNEQFF
>TRBJ1-5|TRBV6-6|-|-
TGTGCCAGCAGTTACGCGGACACCCACGTTCATCAGCCCCAGCATTTT
CASSYADTHVHQPQHF
>TRBJ2-6|TRBV7-3|few|TRBD2
TGTGCCAGCAGCTTAAGTGCGGGGGCTGGGGCCAACGTCCTGACTTTC
CASSLSAGAGANVLTF
>TRBJ1-5|TRBV19|-|TRBD1
TGTGCCAGTAGTTCCCGGACAGGGTGGAGTCAGCCCCAGCATTTT
CASSSRTGWSQPQHF
>TRBJ1-5|TRBV5-1|-|-
TGCGCCAGCAGCTTCTCCGGGGATAGCAATCAGCCCCAGCATTTT
CASSFSGDSNQPQHF
>TRBJ2-2|TRBV19|-|-
TGTGCCAGTAGAACGCTAGGGGGTAGGACCGGGGAGCTGTTTTTT
CASRTLGGRTGELFF
>TRBJ2-5|TRBV6-6|-|TRBD2
TGTGCCAGCGAAGGCACCGGGCTAGCGGGGGCTACCCAGTACTTC
CASEGTGLAGATQYF
>TRBJ1-2|TRBV21-1|-|-
TGTGCCAGCAGCATTCACAGGGGGCTGGGCTATGGCTACACCTTC
CASSIHRGLGYGYTF
>TRBJ1-2|TRBV27|-|-
TGTGCCAGCAGTTTGGCTTACAGGGCGAATGGCTACACCTTC
CASSLAYRANGYTF
>TRBJ2-5|TRBV5-4|-|TRBD1
TGTGCCAGCAGCACGGGACAGCAAGAGACCCAGTACTTC
CASSTGQQETQYF
>TRBJ2-5|TRBV7-2|-|TRBD2
TGTGCCAGCAGCGCCCGCCGGGGGGTCCAAGAGACCCAGTACTTC
CASSARRGVQETQYF
>TRBJ1-2|TRBV10-3|-|TRBD1
TGTGCCATCAGTGAGTCCGACAGGGGGAACTATGGCTACACCTTC
CAISESDRGNYGYTF
>TRBJ2-7|TRBV7-2|-|-
TGTGCCAGCAGCTTACACTTGGGAGCGGGCTACGAGCAGTACTTC
CASSLHLGAGYEQYF
>TRBJ2-4|TRBV10-1|once|TRBD2
TGCGCCAGCGGAGAGACTAGCGGGGGGGCTATGGCCAAAAACATTCAGTACTTC
CASGETSGGAMAKNIQYF
>TRBJ2-3|TRBV6-1|-|TRBD2
TGTGCCAGCTCTAAGCGGGGGGGCAATTCGGATACGCAGTATTTT
CASSKRGGNSDTQYF
>TRBJ2-5|TRBV10-3|-|-
TGTGCCAGTTCAATATCAGGGGTGGAGACCCAGTACTTC
CASSISGVETQYF
>TRBJ1-3|TRBV6-6|-|-
TGTGCCAGCAGACCCCGGGGGGGCACTGGAAACACCATATATTTT
CASRPRGGTGNTIYF
>TRBJ2-3|TRBV5-4|-|TRBD2
TGTGCCAGCAGCGACCTACCCGGGACTAGGGGTACGGATACGCAGTATTTT
CASSDLPGTRGTDTQYF
>TRBJ2-5|TRBV18|-|-
TGTGCCAGCTCACCCCCTGAAGCCCTAGAGACCCAGTACTTC
CASSPPEALETQYF
>TRBJ2-1|TRBV5-1|once|TRBD2
TGCGCCAGCAGCACGGGGAGGGCCTACAATGAGCAGTTCTTC
CASSTGRAYNEQFF
>TRBJ2-3|TRBV4-1|-|-
TGCGCCAGCAGCCAAGATCGGTACACAGATACGCAGTATTTT
CASSQDRYTDTQYF
>TRBJ2-2|TRBV7-9|-|-
TGTGCCAGCAGCCCTGTGGAGAGGTCGAAGACCGGGGAGCTGTTTTTT
CASSPVERSKTGELFF
>TRBJ1-2|TRBV7-2|-|TRBD1
TGTGCCAGCAGCCAACAGGGGAACCCCTATGGCTACACCTTC
CASSQQGNPYGYTF
>TRBJ2-2|TRBV14|-|-
TGTGCCAGCAGCCCAAGAGGGAAGTCCGGGGAGCTGTTTTTT
CASSPRGKSGELFF
>TRBJ2-1|TRBV6-5|once|TRBD1
TGTGCCAGCAGGGCCGGGGACAGGGTTCAGGAGCAGTTCTTC
CASRAGDRVQEQFF
>TRBJ2-4|TRBV5-6|-|TRBD2
TGTGCCAGCAGCTTGCTTGGGGGGGACATTCAGTACTTC
CASSLLGGDIQYF
>TRBJ2-1|TRBV9|-|-
TGTGCCAGCAGCGTAGTTAGCGCGTCCTACAATGAGCAGTTCTTC
CASSVVSASYNEQFF
>TRBJ2-7|TRBV5-8|-|-
TGTGCCAGCAGCGGCTGGGCAGATCGATCCTACGAGCAGTACTTC
CASSGWADRSYEQYF
>TRBJ1-5|TRBV30|-|-
TGTGCCTGGAGTGTACGGCGGTATTCTGAGGACAACAATCAGCCCCAGCATTTT
CAWSVRRYSEDNNQPQHF
>TRBJ2-7|TRBV27|-|TRBD2
TGTGCCAGCAGTAACCCCGGACTAGCGGGACTTTACGAGCAGTACTTC
CASSNPGLAGLYEQYF
>TRBJ1-1|TRBV10-3|-|-
TGTGCCATCGCACAACAGGGCGGCACTGAAGCTTTCTTT
CAIAQQGGTEAFF
>TRBJ1-1|TRBV19|-|-
TGTGCCAGTTCAGGGCTCGACGACACTGAAGCTTTCTTT
CASSGLDDTEAFF
>TRBJ2-3|TRBV18|-|TRBD2
TGTGCCAGCTCACCACCGTCGGGAGGAGGCACAGATACGCAGTATTTT
CASSPPSGGGTDTQYF
>TRBJ1-1|TRBV6-5|-|TRBD1
TGTGCCAGCAGTTCCCACCCGACAGGGACTGAAGCTTTCTTT
CASSSHPTGTEAFF
>TRBJ2-7|TRBV4-1|-|TRBD2
TGCGCCAGCAGCCAAGAGCCACTAGCGGGGTCCTTATTC
CASSQEPLAGSLF
>TRBJ2-7|TRBV5-1|-|-
TGCGCCAGCAGCTTCGGGGGACTCTACGAGCAGTACTTC
CASSFGGLYEQYF
>TRBJ2-2|TRBV5-5|once|-
TGTGCCAGCACCGGAGGGTCTCGGGACACCGGGGAGCTGTTTTTT
CASTGGSRDTGELFF
>TRBJ1-2|TRBV19|-|-
TGTGCCAGTAGTGCAGGAAGATCTAACTATGGCTACACCTTC
CASSAGRSNYGYTF
>TRBJ2-1|TRBV4-2|-|TRBD2
TGTGCCAGCAGCCAAGATTGGTCCGGCTTTGGTAGCGGGAGCAATGAGCAGTTCTTC
CASSQDWSGFGSGSNEQFF
>TRBJ2-1|TRBV14|-|TRBD1
TGTGCCAGCAGCCAATCAACCGGGACAGGAGAGTTCTTC
CASSQSTGTGEFF
>TRBJ1-6|TRBV7-2|-|-
TGTGCCAGCAGCGCAGGCCCCTGGATGAATTCACCCCTCCACTTT
CASSAGPWMNSPLHF
>TRBJ1-1|TRBV4-1|-|-
TGCGCCAGCAGCCAAGATGGTGGGGGGGGCCGGACTGAAGCTTTCTTT
CASSQDGGGGRTEAFF
>TRBJ2-7|TRBV30|-|TRBD2
TGTGCCTGGAGACACGGGGGGGCCGCGTACGAGCAGTACTTC
CAWRHGGAAYEQYF
>TRBJ2-7|TRBV29-1|few|TRBD2
TGCAGCGTCGCCGGGACTAGCGTCCAAAAGGGGGAGTACGAGCAGTACTTC
CSVAGTSVQKGEYEQYF
>TRBJ2-2|TRBV5-4|-|TRBD1
TGTGCCAGCAGCTTGGTGACAGGGTTCGCCGGGGAGCTGTTTTTT
CASSLVTGFAGELFF
>TRBJ2-5|TRBV7-9|-|-
TGTGCCAGCAGCTCGAGGGACCAAGAGACCCAGTACTTC
CASSSRDQETQYF
>TRBJ1-1|TRBV5-6|-|TRBD1
TGTGCCAGCAGCTGGACAGGGAAGACTGAAGCTTTCTTT
CASSWTGKTEAFF
>TRBJ2-5|TRBV20-1|-|-
TGCAGTGCCGGGAGATCAGAGACCCAGTACTTC
CSAGRSETQYF
>TRBJ1-1|TRBV25-1|-|-
TGTGCCAGCAGTGACCTCGCCCCCGGGGACATTCAGAACACTGAAGCTTTCTTT
CASSDLAPGDIQNTEAFF